This TCR beta chain was documented in a study of regulatory T cells in long-lasting Graves disease. Looked up from germline, CDR1 is SQVTM and CDR2 is ANQGSEA. The CDR3 spans 14 residues. Trimming shortened V by 2 bases and J by 5 bases, and 16 bases separated the two germline ends. According to the study, TCR beta libraries were built with iRepertoire HTBI primers and CDR3-region Arm-PCR. TCRdb fed the multiplex PCR reads into MiXCR, producing one record per CDR3 protein. This table holds over 500,000 distinct CDR3 sequences, approximately 15% found once. Time point denoted: newly diagnosed GD, antithyroid drugs for less than 3 months. Extracted RNA from PBMCs served as the source of the TCR library. These data also featured in a second study, about T cells in Graves' hyperthyroidism and ophthalmopathy.

The sequencing used peripheral blood mononuclear cells (PBMCs), collected at new diagnosis, from a patient treated with antithyroid drugs. J is TRBJ2-7 and V is TRBV29-1, with D possibly being TRBD1 (6 bases). This receptor was identified in a woman aged 25 to 39 with Graves disease. The CDR3 DNA is TGCAGCGTTGAAACCCTGGGACAATCCCACGAGCAGTACTTC. Its protein is CSVETLGQSHEQYF.